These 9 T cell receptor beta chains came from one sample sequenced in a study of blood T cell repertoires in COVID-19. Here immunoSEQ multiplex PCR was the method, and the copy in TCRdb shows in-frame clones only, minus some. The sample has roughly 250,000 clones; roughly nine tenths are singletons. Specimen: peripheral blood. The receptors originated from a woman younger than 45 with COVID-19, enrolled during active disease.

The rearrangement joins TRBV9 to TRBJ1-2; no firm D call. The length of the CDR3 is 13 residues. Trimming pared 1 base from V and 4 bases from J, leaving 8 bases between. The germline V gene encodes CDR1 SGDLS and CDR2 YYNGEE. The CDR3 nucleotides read TGTGCCAGCAGCGTATACGTAGCCTATGGCTACACCTTC. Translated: CASSVYVAYGYTF.

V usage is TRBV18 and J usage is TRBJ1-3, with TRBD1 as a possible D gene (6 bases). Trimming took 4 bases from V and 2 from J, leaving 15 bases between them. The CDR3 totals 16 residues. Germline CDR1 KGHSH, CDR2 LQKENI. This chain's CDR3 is CASSRAGTRTGNTIYF. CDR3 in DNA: TGTGCCAGCTCACGGGCCGGGACACGAACTGGAAACACCATATATTTT.

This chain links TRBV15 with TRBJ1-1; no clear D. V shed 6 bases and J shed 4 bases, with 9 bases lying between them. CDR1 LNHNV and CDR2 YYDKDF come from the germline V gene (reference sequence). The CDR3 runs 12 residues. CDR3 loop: CATRTLGTEAFF. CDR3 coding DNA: TGTGCCACCAGGACTCTGGGCACTGAAGCTTTCTTT. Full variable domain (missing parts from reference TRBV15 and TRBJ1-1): DAMVIQNPRYQVTQFGKPVTLSCSQTLNHNVMYWYQQKSSQAPKLLFHYYDKDFNNEADTPDNFQSRRPNTSFCFLDIRSPGLGDTAMYLCATRTLGTEAFFGQGTRLTVV.

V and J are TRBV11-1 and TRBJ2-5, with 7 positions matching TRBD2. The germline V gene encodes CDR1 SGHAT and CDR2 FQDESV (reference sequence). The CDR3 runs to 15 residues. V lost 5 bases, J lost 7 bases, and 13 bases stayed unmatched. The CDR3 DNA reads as TGTGCCAGCAGCGGAACGGGGGGAATTCAGGGGACCCAGTACTTC. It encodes CASSGTGGIQGTQYF.

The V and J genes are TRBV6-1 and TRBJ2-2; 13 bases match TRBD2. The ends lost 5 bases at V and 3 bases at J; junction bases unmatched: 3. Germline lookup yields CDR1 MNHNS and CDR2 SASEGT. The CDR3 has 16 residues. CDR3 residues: CASSQGLAGDTGELFF. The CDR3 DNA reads TGTGCCAGCAGTCAAGGACTAGCGGGGGACACCGGGGAGCTGTTTTTT.

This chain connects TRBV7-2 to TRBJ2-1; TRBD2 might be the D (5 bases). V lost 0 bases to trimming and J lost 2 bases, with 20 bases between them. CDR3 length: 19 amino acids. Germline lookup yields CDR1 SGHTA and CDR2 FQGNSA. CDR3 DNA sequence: TGTGCCAGCAGCTTAGCCCCGGGGTTCCGGGGTCCTCCCTACAATGAGCAGTTCTTC. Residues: CASSLAPGFRGPPYNEQFF.

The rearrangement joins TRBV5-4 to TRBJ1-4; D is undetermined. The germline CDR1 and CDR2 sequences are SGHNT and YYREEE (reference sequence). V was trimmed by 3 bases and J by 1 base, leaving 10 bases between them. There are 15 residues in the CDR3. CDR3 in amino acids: CASSSAGGTNEKLFF. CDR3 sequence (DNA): TGTGCCAGCAGCTCCGCGGGAGGAACTAATGAAAAACTGTTTTTT.

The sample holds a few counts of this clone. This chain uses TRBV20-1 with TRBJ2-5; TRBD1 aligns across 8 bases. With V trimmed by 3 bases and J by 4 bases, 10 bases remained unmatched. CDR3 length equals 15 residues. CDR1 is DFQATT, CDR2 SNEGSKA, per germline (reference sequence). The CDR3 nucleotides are TGCAGTGCTAGTCGGAACGACAGGGGAGGAGAGACCCAGTACTTC. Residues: CSASRNDRGGETQYF.

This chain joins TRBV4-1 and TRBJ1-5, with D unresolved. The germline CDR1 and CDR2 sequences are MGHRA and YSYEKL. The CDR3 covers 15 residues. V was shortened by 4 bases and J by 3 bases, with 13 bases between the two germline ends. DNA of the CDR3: TGCGCCAGCAGCCCTTCTGAGTCGATCAATCAGCCCCAGCATTTT. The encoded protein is CASSPSESINQPQHF.